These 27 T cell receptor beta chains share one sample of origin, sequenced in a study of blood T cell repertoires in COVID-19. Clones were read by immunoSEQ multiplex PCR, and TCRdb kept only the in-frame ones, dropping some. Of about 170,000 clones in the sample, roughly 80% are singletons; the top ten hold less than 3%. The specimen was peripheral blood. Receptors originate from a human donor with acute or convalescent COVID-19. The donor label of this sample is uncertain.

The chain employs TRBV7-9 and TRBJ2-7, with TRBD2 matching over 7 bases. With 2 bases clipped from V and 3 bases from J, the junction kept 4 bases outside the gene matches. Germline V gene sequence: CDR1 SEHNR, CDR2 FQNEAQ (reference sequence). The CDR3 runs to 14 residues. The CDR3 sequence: CASSLTGGVYEQYF. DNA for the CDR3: TGTGCCAGCAGCTTAACGGGGGGAGTCTACGAGCAGTACTTC. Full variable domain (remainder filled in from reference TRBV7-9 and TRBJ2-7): DTGVSQNPRHKITKRGQNVTFRCDPISEHNRLYWYRQTLGQGPEFLTYFQNEAQLEKSRLLSDRFSAERPKGSFSTLEIQRTEQGDSAMYLCASSLTGGVYEQYFGPGTRLTVT.

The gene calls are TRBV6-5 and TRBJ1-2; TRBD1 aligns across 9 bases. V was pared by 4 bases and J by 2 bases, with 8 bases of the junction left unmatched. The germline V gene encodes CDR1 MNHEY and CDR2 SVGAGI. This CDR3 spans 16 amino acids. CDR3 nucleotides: TGTGCCAGCAGTTTCTTCACCGGACAGGGGAACTATGGCTACACCTTC. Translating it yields CASSFFTGQGNYGYTF.

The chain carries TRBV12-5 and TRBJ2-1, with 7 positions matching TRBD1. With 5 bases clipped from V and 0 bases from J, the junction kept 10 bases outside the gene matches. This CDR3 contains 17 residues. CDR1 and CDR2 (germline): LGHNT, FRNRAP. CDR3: CASGPETGYSSYNEQFF. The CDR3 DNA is TGTGCTAGTGGTCCCGAGACAGGGTATAGCTCCTACAATGAGCAGTTCTTC.

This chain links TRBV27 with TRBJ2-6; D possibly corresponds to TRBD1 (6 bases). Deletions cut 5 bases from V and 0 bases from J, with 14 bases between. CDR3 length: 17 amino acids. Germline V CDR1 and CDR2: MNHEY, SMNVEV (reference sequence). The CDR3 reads CASSPPGQLSGANVLTF. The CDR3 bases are TGTGCCAGCAGTCCCCCAGGACAGCTCTCTGGGGCCAACGTCCTGACTTTC. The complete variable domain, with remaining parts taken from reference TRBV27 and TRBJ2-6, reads EAQVTQNPRYLITVTGKKLTVTCSQNMNHEYMSWYRQDPGLGLRQIYYSMNVEVTDKGDVPEGYKVSRKEKRNFPLILESPSPNQTSLYFCASSPPGQLSGANVLTFGAGSRLTVL.

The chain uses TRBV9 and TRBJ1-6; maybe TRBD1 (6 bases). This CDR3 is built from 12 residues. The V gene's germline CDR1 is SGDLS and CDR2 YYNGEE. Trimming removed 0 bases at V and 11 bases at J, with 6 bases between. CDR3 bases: TGTGCCAGCAGCGTAGGGGGGCCACCCCTCCACTTT. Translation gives CASSVGGPPLHF.

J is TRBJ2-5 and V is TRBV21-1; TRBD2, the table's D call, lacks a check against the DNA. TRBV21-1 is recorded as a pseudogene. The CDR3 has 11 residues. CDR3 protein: CAKTPARTQYF. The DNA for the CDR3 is TGTGCTAAAACTCCAGCTAGGACCCAGTACTTC.

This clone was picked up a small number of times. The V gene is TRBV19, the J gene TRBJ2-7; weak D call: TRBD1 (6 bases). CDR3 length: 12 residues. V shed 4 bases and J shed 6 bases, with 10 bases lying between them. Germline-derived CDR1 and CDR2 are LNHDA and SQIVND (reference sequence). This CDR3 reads CASSRTGFEQYF. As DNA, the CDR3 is TGTGCCAGTAGTAGAACAGGGTTCGAGCAGTACTTC.

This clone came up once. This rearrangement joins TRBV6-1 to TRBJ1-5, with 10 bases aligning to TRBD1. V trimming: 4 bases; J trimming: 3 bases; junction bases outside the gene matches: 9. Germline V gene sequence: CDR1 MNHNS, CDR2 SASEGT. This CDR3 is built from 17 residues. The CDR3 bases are TGTGCCAGCAGTGGCCCCGGGACAGGGGCCTTCAATCAGCCCCAGCATTTT. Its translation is CASSGPGTGAFNQPQHF.

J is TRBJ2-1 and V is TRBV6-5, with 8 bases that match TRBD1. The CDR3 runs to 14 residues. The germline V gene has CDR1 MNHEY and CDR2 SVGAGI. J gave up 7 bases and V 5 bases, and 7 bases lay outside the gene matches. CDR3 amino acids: CASSPRGQANEQFF. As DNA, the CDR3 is TGTGCCAGCAGTCCAAGGGGACAGGCAAATGAGCAGTTCTTC.

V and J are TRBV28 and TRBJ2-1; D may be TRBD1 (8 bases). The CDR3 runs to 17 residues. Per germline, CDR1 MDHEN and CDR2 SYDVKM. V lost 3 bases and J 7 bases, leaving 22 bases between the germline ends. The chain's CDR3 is CASSFFPTTGGVNEQFF. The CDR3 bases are TGTGCCAGCAGTTTTTTCCCAACAACAGGGGGGGTGAATGAGCAGTTCTTC.

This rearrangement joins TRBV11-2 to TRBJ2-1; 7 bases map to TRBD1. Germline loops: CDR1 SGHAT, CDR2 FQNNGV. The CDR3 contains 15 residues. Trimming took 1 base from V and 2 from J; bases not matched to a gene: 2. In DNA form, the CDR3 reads TGTGCCAGCAGCTTAGGACAGGGACCCTACAATGAGCAGTTCTTC. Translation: CASSLGQGPYNEQFF.

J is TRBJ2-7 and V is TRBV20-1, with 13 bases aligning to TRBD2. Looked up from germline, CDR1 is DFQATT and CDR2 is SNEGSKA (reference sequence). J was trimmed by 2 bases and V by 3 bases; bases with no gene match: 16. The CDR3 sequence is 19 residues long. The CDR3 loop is CSASGGGLGLAGTAYEQYF. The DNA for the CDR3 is TGCAGTGCTAGTGGAGGGGGCCTGGGACTAGCGGGAACCGCCTACGAGCAGTACTTC.

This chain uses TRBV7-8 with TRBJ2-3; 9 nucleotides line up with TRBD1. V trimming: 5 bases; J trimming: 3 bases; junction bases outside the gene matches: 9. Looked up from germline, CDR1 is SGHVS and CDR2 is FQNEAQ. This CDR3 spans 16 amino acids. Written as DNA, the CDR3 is TGTGCCAGCAGCCTTTGGACAGGGGAAAGGACAGATACGCAGTATTTT. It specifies CASSLWTGERTDTQYF.

CDR3 nucleotides: TGTGCCAGCAGCTTCGGACTCTTTTACGAGCAGTACTTC. It translates to CASSFGLFYEQYF. This chain connects TRBV5-4 to TRBJ2-7, with D possibly being TRBD2 (5 bases). Germline CDR1 is SGHNT and CDR2 is YYREEE (reference sequence). Trimming removed 2 bases at V and 4 bases at J, with 10 bases between. The CDR3 covers 13 residues.

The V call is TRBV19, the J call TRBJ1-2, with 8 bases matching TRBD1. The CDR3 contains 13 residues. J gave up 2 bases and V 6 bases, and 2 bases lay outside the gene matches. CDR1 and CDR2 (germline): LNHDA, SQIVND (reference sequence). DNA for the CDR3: TGTGCCAGTAGCCACAGGGGGAACTATGGCTACACCTTC. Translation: CASSHRGNYGYTF. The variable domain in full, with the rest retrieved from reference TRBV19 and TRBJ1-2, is DGGITQSPKYLFRKEGQNVTLSCEQNLNHDAMYWYRQDPGQGLRLIYYSQIVNDFQKGDIAEGYSVSREKKESFPLTVTSAQKNPTAFYLCASSHRGNYGYTFGSGTRLTVV.

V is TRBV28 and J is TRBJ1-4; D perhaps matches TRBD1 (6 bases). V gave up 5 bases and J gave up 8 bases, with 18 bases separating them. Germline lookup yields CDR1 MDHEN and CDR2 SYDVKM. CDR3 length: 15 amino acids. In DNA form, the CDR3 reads TGTGCCAGCAGTACCCGACAGGCTTTAAACGAAAAACTGTTTTTT. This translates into CASSTRQALNEKLFF.

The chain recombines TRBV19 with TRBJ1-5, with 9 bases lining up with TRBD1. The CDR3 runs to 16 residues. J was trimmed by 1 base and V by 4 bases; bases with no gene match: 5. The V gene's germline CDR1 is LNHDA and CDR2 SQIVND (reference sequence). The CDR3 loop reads CASSTQQGASNQPQHF. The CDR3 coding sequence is TGTGCCAGTAGTACACAACAGGGGGCGAGCAATCAGCCCCAGCATTTT. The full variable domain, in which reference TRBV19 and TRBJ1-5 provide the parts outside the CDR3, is DGGITQSPKYLFRKEGQNVTLSCEQNLNHDAMYWYRQDPGQGLRLIYYSQIVNDFQKGDIAEGYSVSREKKESFPLTVTSAQKNPTAFYLCASSTQQGASNQPQHFGDGTRLSIL.

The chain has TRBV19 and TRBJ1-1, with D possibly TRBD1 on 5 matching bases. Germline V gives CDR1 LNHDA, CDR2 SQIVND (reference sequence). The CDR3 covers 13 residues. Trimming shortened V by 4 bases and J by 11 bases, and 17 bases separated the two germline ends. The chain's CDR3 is CASSSLDRETAFF. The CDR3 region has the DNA TGTGCCAGTAGTAGCCTAGACAGAGAGACGGCTTTCTTT.

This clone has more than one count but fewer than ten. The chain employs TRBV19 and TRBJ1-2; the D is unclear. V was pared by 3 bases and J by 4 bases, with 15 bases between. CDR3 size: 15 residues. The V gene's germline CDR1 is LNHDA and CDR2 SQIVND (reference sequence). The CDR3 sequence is CASSMDGEEGYGYTF. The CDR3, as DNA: TGTGCCAGTAGTATGGACGGGGAGGAAGGCTATGGCTACACCTTC.

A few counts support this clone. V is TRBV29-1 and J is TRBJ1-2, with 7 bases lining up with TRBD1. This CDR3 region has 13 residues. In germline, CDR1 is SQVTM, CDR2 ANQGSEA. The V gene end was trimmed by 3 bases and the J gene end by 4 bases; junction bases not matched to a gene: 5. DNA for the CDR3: TGCAGCGTTGACAGGGGGACTCTCTATGGCTACACCTTC. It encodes CSVDRGTLYGYTF. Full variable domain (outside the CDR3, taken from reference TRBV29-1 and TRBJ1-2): SAVISQKPSRDICQRGTSLTIQCQVDSQVTMMFWYRQQPGQSLTLIATANQGSEATYESGFVIDKFPISRPNLTFSTLTVSNMSPEDSSIYLCSVDRGTLYGYTFGSGTRLTVV.

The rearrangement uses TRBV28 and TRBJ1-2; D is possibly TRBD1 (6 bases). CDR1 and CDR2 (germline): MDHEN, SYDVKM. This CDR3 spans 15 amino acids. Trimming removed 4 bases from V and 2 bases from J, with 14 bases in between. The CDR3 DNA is TGTGCCAGCAGTTCCCCGCCAACAGGGAACTATGGCTACACCTTC. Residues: CASSSPPTGNYGYTF.

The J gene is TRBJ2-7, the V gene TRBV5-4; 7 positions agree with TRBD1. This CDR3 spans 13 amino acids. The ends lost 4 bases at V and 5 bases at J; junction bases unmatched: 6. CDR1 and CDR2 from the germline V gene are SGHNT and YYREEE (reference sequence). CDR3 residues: CASSVDRFHEQYF. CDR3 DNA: TGTGCCAGCAGCGTGGACAGGTTTCACGAGCAGTACTTC.

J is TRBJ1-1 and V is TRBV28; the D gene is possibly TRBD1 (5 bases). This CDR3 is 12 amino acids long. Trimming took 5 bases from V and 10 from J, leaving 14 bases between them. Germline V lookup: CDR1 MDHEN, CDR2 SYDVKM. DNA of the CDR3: TGTGCCAGCAGTCTTCGGACAATGGGAGCTTTCTTT. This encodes CASSLRTMGAFF.

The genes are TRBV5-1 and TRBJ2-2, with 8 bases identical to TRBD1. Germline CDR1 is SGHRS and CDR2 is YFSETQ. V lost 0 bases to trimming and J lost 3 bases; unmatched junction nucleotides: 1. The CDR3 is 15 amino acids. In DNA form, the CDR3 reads TGCGCCAGCAGCTTGGACAGGGGGGACACCGGGGAGCTGTTTTTT. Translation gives CASSLDRGDTGELFF.

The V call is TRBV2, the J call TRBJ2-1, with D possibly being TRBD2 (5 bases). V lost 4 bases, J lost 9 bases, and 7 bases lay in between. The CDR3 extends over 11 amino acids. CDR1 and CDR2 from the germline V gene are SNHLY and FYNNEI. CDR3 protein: CASSVEGEQFF. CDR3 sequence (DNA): TGTGCCAGCAGTGTTGAGGGTGAGCAGTTCTTC. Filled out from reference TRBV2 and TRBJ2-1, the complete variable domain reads EPEVTQTPSHQVTQMGQEVILRCVPISNHLYFYWYRQILGQKVEFLVSFYNNEISEKSEIFDDQFSVERPDGSNFTLKIRSTKLEDSAMYFCASSVEGEQFFGPGTRLTVL.

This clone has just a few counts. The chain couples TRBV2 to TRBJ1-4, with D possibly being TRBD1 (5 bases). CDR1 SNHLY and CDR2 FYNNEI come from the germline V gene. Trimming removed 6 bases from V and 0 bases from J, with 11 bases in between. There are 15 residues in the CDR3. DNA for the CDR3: TGTGCCAGCAGGCGGACACGGGCAACTAATGAAAAACTGTTTTTT. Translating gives CASRRTRATNEKLFF.

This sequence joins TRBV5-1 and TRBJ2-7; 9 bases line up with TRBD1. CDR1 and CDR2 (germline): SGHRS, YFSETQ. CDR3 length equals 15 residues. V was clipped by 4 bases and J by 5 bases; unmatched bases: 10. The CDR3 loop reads CASSLPTGGSNEQYF. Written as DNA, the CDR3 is TGCGCCAGCAGCCTACCGACAGGGGGTTCGAACGAGCAGTACTTC. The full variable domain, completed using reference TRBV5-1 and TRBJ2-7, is KAGVTQTPRYLIKTRGQQVTLSCSPISGHRSVSWYQQTPGQGLQFLFEYFSETQRNKGNFPGRFSGRQFSNSRSEMNVSTLELGDSALYLCASSLPTGGSNEQYFGPGTRLTVT.